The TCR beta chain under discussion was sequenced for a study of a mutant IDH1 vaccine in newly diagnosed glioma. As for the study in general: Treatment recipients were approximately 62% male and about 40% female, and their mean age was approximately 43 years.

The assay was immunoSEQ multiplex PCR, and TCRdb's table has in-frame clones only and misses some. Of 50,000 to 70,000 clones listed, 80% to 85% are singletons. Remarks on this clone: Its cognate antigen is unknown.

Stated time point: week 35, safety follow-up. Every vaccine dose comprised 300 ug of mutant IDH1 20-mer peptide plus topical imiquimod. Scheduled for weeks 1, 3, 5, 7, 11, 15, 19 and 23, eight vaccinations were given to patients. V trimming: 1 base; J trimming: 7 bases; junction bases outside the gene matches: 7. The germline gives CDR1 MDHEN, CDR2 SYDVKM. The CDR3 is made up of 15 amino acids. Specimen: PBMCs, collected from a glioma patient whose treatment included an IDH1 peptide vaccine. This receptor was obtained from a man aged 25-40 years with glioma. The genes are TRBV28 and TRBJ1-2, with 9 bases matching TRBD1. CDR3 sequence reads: CASSLSGTGQGGYTF. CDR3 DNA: TGTGCCAGCAGTTTATCCGGGACAGGGCAGGGTGGCTACACCTTC.